The next 22 T cell receptor beta chains were all read from a single sample in a study of OX40 agonist ivuxolimab in advanced cancers. The library was built by means of the immunoSEQ multiplex PCR assay. TCRdb obtained this table from immuneACCESS and retained in-frame rearrangements with V and J assigned. These tables miss some clones; where compared with another copy, unresolved V genes account for less than half of the shortfall, and the remainder is unexplained. In all, the sample holds under 100,000 clones, and around 92% of those were seen once. Of the sample, more than 9.5% is held by the ten largest clones. Sequencing was performed on CD4+ or CD8+ T cells sorted from blood, taken in a trial of the OX40 agonist ivuxolimab. These receptors all stem from an adult with an advanced solid tumor such as melanoma, head and neck, liver or kidney cancer.

This clone was seen once. CDR3 protein: CASSHGTSGQYF. The CDR3 DNA follows: TGTGCCAGCAGCCACGGGACTAGCGGGCAGTATTTT. The chain has TRBV11-2 and TRBJ2-3; TRBD2 agrees at 11 bases. The germline CDR1 and CDR2 sequences are SGHAT and FQNNGV. V lost 5 bases to trimming and J lost 11 bases; unmatched junction nucleotides: 3. The CDR3 contains 12 residues.

The rearrangement uses TRBV30 and TRBJ2-3; 7 nucleotides line up with TRBD1. V shed 5 bases and J 1 base; nucleotides not matched to a gene: 0. CDR1 and CDR2 (germline): GTSNPN, SVGIG (reference sequence). The CDR3 is 12 amino acids. CDR3 in amino acids: CAWDRGTDTQYF. The CDR3 bases are TGTGCCTGGGACAGGGGCACAGATACGCAGTATTTT. The full variable domain, with the rest looked up from reference TRBV30 and TRBJ2-3, is SQTIHQWPATLVQPVGSPLSLECTVEGTSNPNLYWYRQAAGRGLQLLFYSVGIGQISSEVPQNLSASRPQDRQFILSSKKLLLSDSGFYLCAWDRGTDTQYFGPGTRLTVL.

The chain is built from TRBV10-3 and TRBJ2-5; D remains ambiguous. The V and J ends lost 9 bases and 5 bases respectively, with 10 bases between them. Germline assignment: CDR1 ENHRY and CDR2 SYGVKD. The CDR3 is 11 residues long. The CDR3 protein is CAIGEYETQYF. DNA for the CDR3: TGTGCCATTGGAGAATATGAGACCCAGTACTTC.

J is TRBJ1-1 and V is TRBV6-5, with 7 bases fitting TRBD1. The V and J ends lost 6 bases and 0 bases, in that order; junction bases with no gene match: 7. CDR1 MNHEY and CDR2 SVGAGI come from the germline V gene. The CDR3 length is 15 residues. The CDR3 sequence: CASSRLGTVNTEAFF. The DNA for the CDR3 is TGTGCCAGCAGCCGACTCGGGACAGTGAACACTGAAGCTTTCTTT.

This sequence joins TRBV10-2 and TRBJ1-1; no definite D call. From germline, CDR1 is WSHSY and CDR2 SAAADI. The V gene lost 0 bases and the J gene lost 6 bases, with 8 bases spanning the gap. The CDR3 is made up of 13 amino acids. CDR3 DNA: TGCGCCAGCAGTGAGTCTAAGGAGGCTGAAGCTTTCTTT. Protein product: CASSESKEAEAFF.

This chain uses TRBV25-1 with TRBJ1-4, with TRBD1 matching 7 bases. The J segment lost 4 bases and the V segment lost 8 bases, leaving 7 bases of the junction unmatched. The CDR3 length is 14 residues. Germline V gene data show CDR1 as MGHDK and CDR2 as SYGVNS. Here the CDR3 DNA reads TGTGCCAGCCATTCAGGACAGGATAATGAAAAACTGTTTTTT. Translated, it gives CASHSGQDNEKLFF.

The chain carries TRBV2 and TRBJ2-7; 9 bases align to TRBD2. Looked up from germline, CDR1 is SNHLY and CDR2 is FYNNEI. With V trimmed by 7 bases and J by 3 bases, 7 bases remained unmatched. CDR3 size: 14 residues. The CDR3, as DNA: TGTGCCAGCATGTTTCGAGCGGGGGGCTACGAGCAGTACTTC. Translated, it gives CASMFRAGGYEQYF.

The chain has TRBV5-1 and TRBJ2-4, with D uncertain. The CDR3 contains 18 residues. V was clipped by 1 base and J by 0 bases, with 17 bases between them. Germline CDR1 and CDR2: SGHRS and YFSETQ. DNA of the CDR3: TGCGCCAGCAGCTTGTGGCTACCTAACTCTCTAGCCAAAAACATTCAGTACTTC. Protein: CASSLWLPNSLAKNIQYF.

The chain uses TRBV5-6 and TRBJ1-3; D not certain. Trimming removed 4 bases from V and 5 bases from J, with 19 bases in between. CDR1 and CDR2 from the germline V gene are SGHDT and YYEEEE. This CDR3 is 16 amino acids long. CDR3 amino acids: CASSVWRGTRRNTIYF. The CDR3 bases are TGTGCCAGCAGCGTATGGCGTGGAACGCGTCGAAACACCATATATTTT.

This clone appeared a single time. The chain carries TRBV7-9 and TRBJ1-1, with D possibly matching TRBD1 (5 bases). V was trimmed by 5 bases and J by 5 bases, leaving 15 bases between them. Germline V gives CDR1 SEHNR, CDR2 FQNEAQ (reference sequence). CDR3 length: 14 amino acids. In nucleotides, the CDR3 is TGTGCCAGCAGCCATTCTTCAGGGCGGACTGAAGCTTTCTTT. Its translation is CASSHSSGRTEAFF.

V usage is TRBV2 and J usage is TRBJ2-7, with 9 bases fitting TRBD2. The CDR3 is 18 residues long. Trimming cost V 3 bases and J 0 bases; bases outside gene matches: 12. CDR1 is SNHLY and CDR2 is FYNNEI in the germline V gene. CDR3 loop: CASSDPAGGATISYEQYF. DNA for the CDR3: TGTGCCAGCAGTGATCCAGCGGGGGGCGCGACCATCTCCTACGAGCAGTACTTC.

The rearrangement uses TRBV29-1 and TRBJ2-7; possibly TRBD1 for D (5 bases). This CDR3 is 13 amino acids long. The ends were cut back, 5 bases at V and 2 bases at J, with 13 bases in the middle. CDR1 is SQVTM, CDR2 ANQGSEA, per germline. The CDR3 DNA reads TGCAGCGTTCATCTAGGACACGCCTACGAGCAGTACTTC. Translation: CSVHLGHAYEQYF.

The chain has TRBV4-3 and TRBJ2-7; a weak D match, TRBD2 (6 bases). This CDR3 is 18 amino acids long. Deletions cut 4 bases from V and 0 bases from J, with 22 bases between. Germline V gene sequence: CDR1 LGHNA, CDR2 YSLEER. CDR3 DNA sequence: TGCGCCAGCAGCCCAGATCCGGCGGGGAACAGGCTCTCCTACGAGCAGTACTTC. It specifies CASSPDPAGNRLSYEQYF.

V and J are TRBV7-9 and TRBJ2-5; TRBD2 might be the D (6 bases). Germline lookup yields CDR1 SEHNR and CDR2 FQNEAQ (reference sequence). This CDR3 contains 17 residues. V lost 3 bases and J 1 base, leaving 18 bases between the germline ends. The CDR3 loop reads CASSFLPRRDPQETQYF. The CDR3 DNA sequence: TGTGCCAGCAGCTTCCTCCCCCGGCGGGATCCCCAAGAGACCCAGTACTTC.

This clone was picked up one time. The rearrangement uses TRBV4-2 and TRBJ1-1, with TRBD1 matching 10 bases. The CDR3 covers 16 residues. Germline CDR1 is LGHNA and CDR2 is YNFKEQ. V lost 4 bases and J lost 1; bases outside the gene matches: 6. The CDR3 coding sequence is TGTGCCAGCAGCCCCGGGACAGGGGCTACGAACACTGAAGCTTTCTTT. It encodes CASSPGTGATNTEAFF.

The rearrangement joins TRBV25-1 to TRBJ2-6; D unresolved. CDR1 and CDR2 from the germline V gene are MGHDK and SYGVNS. CDR3 size: 13 residues. Trimming took 6 bases from V and 3 from J, leaving 6 bases between them. As DNA, the CDR3 is TGTGCCAGCAGCCCCCTTGGGGCCAACGTCCTGACTTTC. It specifies CASSPLGANVLTF.

CDR3 protein: CASSSGHLGVYEQYF. As DNA, the CDR3 is TGTGCCAGCAGTTCCGGACACCTGGGGGTCTACGAGCAGTACTTC. The chain links TRBV2 to TRBJ2-7; D is tentatively TRBD1 or TRBD2 (5 bases each). CDR1 and CDR2 from the germline V gene are SNHLY and FYNNEI. V shed 5 bases and J shed 3 bases, with 17 bases lying between them. The CDR3 runs 15 residues.

This clone appeared a single time. V usage is TRBV13 and J usage is TRBJ2-1, with 7 bases that match TRBD2. Germline V CDR1 and CDR2: PRHDT, FYEKMQ (reference sequence). Trimming at V came to 5 bases and at J to 5 bases, leaving 12 bases not matched to a gene. The CDR3 length is 16 residues. CDR3: CASSPLGAGLNNEQFF. CDR3 DNA: TGTGCCAGCAGCCCGCTGGGAGCGGGGTTGAACAATGAGCAGTTCTTC. The full variable domain, with the rest looked up from reference TRBV13 and TRBJ2-1, is AAGVIQSPRHLIKEKRETATLKCYPIPRHDTVYWYQQGPGQDPQFLISFYEKMQSDKGSIPDRFSAQQFSDYHSELNMSSLELGDSALYFCASSPLGAGLNNEQFFGPGTRLTVL.

The J gene is TRBJ1-2, the V gene TRBV5-6; no reliable D call. The ends were cut back, 1 base at V and 6 bases at J, with 4 bases in the middle. The CDR3 spans 11 residues. CDR1 and CDR2 from the germline V gene are SGHDT and YYEEEE. The CDR3 nucleotides are TGTGCCAGCAGCTTGTACAATGGCTACACCTTC. Amino acids: CASSLYNGYTF.

CDR3 sequence (DNA): TGTGCCAGCAGCCCCGGTCCAGGGGGTGTGAACACTGAAGCTTTCTTT. Protein product: CASSPGPGGVNTEAFF. This sequence joins TRBV16 and TRBJ1-1, with 7 nucleotides matching TRBD1. V was pared by 4 bases and J by 0 bases, with 8 bases of the junction left unmatched. Germline CDR1 reads KGHSY; CDR2 reads FQNENV. The length of the CDR3 is 16 residues.

The chain carries TRBV12-5 and TRBJ2-7; D possibly corresponds to TRBD1 (6 bases). Trimming took off 6 bases at V and 1 base at J, with 10 bases between the two ends. Germline values: CDR1 LGHNT, CDR2 FRNRAP. The CDR3 runs to 13 residues. DNA for the CDR3: TGTGCTAGTGGAGGACAGTGGTCCTACGAGCAGTACTTC. This codes for CASGGQWSYEQYF.

This chain connects TRBV6-5 to TRBJ1-1; maybe TRBD1 (5 bases). CDR3 length: 14 residues. Deletions cut 8 bases from V and 0 bases from J, with 13 bases between. Germline assignment: CDR1 MNHEY and CDR2 SVGAGI. The CDR3: CASLTPGLNTEAFF. The CDR3 DNA sequence: TGTGCCAGCCTAACACCGGGGCTGAACACTGAAGCTTTCTTT.